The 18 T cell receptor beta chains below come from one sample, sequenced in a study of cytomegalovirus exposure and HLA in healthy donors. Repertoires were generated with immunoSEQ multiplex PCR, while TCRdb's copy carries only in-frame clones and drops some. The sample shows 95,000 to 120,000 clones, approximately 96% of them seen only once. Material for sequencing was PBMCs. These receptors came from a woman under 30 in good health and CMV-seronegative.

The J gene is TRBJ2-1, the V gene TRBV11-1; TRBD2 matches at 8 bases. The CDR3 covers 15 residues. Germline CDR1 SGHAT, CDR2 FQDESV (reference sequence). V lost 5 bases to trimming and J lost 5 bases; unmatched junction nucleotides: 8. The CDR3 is CASSRSGGHNNEQFF. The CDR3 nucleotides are TGTGCCAGCAGCCGAAGCGGGGGACACAACAATGAGCAGTTCTTC.

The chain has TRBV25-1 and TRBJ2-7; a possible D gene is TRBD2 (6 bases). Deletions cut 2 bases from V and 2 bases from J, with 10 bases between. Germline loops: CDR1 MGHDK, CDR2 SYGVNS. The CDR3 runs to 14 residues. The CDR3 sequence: CASSEAGFTYEQYF. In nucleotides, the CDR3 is TGTGCCAGCAGTGAAGCGGGGTTTACCTACGAGCAGTACTTC.

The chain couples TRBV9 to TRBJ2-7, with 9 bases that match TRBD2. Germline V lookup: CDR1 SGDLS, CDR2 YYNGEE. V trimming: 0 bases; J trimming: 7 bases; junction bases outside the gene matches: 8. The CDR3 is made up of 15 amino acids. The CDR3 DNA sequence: TGTGCCAGCAGCGTAGCTCCAGCGGGGGGCCGGGAGCAGTACTTC. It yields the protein CASSVAPAGGREQYF.

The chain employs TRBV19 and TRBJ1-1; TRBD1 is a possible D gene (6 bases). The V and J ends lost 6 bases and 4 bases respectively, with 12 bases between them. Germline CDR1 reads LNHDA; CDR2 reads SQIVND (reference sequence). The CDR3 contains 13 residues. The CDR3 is CASRKQGGTEAFF. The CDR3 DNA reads TGTGCCAGTAGAAAACAGGGCGGCACTGAAGCTTTCTTT.

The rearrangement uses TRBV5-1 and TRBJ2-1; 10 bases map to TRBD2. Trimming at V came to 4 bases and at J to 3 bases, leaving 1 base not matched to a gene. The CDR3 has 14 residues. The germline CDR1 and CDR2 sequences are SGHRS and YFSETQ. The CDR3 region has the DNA TGCGCCAGCAGCGCTAGCGGGAGCTACAATGAGCAGTTCTTC. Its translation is CASSASGSYNEQFF. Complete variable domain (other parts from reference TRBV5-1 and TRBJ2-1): KAGVTQTPRYLIKTRGQQVTLSCSPISGHRSVSWYQQTPGQGLQFLFEYFSETQRNKGNFPGRFSGRQFSNSRSEMNVSTLELGDSALYLCASSASGSYNEQFFGPGTRLTVL.

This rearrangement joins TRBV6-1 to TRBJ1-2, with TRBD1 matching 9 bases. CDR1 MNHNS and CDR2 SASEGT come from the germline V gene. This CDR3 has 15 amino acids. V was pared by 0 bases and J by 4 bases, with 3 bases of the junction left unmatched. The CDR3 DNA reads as TGTGCCAGCAGTGAAGCAGGGACAGGGTTCTATGGCTACACCTTC. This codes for CASSEAGTGFYGYTF.

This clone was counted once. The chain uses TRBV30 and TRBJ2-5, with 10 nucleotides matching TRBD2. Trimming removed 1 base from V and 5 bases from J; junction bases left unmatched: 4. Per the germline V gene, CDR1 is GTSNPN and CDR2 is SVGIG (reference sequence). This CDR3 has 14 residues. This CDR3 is CAWSEVAGGETQYF. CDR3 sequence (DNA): TGTGCCTGGAGTGAGGTAGCGGGGGGTGAGACCCAGTACTTC.

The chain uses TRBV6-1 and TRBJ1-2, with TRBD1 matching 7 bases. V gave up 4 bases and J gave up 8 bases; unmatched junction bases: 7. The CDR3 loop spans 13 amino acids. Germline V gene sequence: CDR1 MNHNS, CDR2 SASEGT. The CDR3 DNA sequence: TGTGCCAGCAGTGCCGACAGGGCGAGAGGCTACACCTTC. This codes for CASSADRARGYTF.

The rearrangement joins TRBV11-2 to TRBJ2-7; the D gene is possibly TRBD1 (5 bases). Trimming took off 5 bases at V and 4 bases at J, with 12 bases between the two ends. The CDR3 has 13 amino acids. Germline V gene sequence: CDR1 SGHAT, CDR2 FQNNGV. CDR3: CASSPRRGYEQYF. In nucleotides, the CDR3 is TGTGCCAGCAGCCCGAGAAGGGGATACGAGCAGTACTTC.

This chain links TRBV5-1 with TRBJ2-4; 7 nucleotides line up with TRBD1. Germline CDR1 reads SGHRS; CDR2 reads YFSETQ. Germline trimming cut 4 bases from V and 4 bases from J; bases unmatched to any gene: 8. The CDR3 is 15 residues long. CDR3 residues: CASSGQGTEKNIQYF. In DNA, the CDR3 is TGCGCCAGCAGCGGACAAGGGACAGAAAAAAACATTCAGTACTTC.

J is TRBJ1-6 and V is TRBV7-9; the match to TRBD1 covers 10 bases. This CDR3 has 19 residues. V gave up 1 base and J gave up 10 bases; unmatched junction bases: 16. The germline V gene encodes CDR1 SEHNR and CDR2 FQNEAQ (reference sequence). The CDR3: CASSLVSLGTGDTESPLHF. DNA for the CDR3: TGTGCCAGCAGCTTAGTGTCCTTGGGGACAGGGGATACCGAGTCACCCCTCCACTTT.

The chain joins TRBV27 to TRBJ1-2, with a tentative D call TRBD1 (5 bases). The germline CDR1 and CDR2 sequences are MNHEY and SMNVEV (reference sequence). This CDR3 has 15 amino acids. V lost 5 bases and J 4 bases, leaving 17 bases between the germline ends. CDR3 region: CASSHSNRDFYGYTF. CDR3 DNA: TGTGCCAGCAGTCATTCTAACCGGGACTTCTATGGCTACACCTTC.

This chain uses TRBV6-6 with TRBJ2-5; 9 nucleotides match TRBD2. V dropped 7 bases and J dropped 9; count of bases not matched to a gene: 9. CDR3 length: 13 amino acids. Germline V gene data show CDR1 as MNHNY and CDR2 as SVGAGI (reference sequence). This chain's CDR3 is CASTGASGVSQYF. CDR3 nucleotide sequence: TGTGCCAGCACGGGGGCTAGCGGGGTTTCCCAGTACTTC.

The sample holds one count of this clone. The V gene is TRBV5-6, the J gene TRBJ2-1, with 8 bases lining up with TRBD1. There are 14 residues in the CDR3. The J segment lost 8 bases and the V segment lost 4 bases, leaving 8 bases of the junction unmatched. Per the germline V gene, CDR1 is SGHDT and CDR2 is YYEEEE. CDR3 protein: CASSPGGWKYEQFF. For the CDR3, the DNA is TGTGCCAGCAGCCCAGGGGGCTGGAAGTATGAGCAGTTCTTC.

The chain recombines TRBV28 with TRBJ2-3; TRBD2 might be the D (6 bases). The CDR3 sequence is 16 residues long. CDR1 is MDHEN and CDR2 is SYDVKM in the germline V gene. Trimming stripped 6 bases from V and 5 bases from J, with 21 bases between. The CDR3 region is CASSPLGASEGDTQYF. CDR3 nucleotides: TGTGCCAGCAGCCCGCTGGGTGCTAGCGAGGGAGATACGCAGTATTTT.

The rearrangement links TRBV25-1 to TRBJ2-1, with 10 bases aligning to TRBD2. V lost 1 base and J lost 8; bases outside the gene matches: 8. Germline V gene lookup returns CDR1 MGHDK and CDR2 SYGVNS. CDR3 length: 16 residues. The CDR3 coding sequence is TGTGCCAGCAGTGAATCACTTTTAGCGGGGGGTGATGAGCAGTTCTTC. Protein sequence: CASSESLLAGGDEQFF.

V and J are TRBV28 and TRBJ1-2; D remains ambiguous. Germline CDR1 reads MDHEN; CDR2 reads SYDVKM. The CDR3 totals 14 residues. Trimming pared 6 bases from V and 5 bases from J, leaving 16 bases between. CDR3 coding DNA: TGTGCCAGCAGACCTCCCCAGAGGGCTTATGGCTACACCTTC. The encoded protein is CASRPPQRAYGYTF.

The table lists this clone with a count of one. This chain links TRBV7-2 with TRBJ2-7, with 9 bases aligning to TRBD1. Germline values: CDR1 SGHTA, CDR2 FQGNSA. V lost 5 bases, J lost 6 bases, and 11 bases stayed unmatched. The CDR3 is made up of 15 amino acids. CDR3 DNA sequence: TGTGCCAGCAGCACCAGACCGGGACAGGGTCCCGAGCAGTACTTC. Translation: CASSTRPGQGPEQYF.